Shown below are 17 T cell receptor beta chains from a single sample sequenced in a study of blood T cell repertoires in COVID-19. TCRdb's table, derived via immunoSEQ multiplex PCR, lists solely in-frame clones and lacks some. The repertoire includes 20,000 to 25,000 clones, 75% to 95% of them detected once, and 15% to 20% sits in the top ten. What was sequenced was peripheral blood. These receptor sequences come from a human donor in a cohort sampled during active COVID-19.

The chain has TRBV5-1 and TRBJ2-7; tentative D call: TRBD2 (6 bases). The ends were cut back, 3 bases at V and 6 bases at J, with 16 bases in the middle. This CDR3 contains 14 residues. The germline V gene encodes CDR1 SGHRS and CDR2 YFSETQ. The CDR3 sequence is CASSSTGTDVEQYF. CDR3 nucleotide sequence: TGCGCCAGCAGCTCGACCGGGACTGATGTCGAGCAGTACTTC.

This sequence joins TRBV27 and TRBJ1-4, with D possibly matching TRBD1 (6 bases). CDR1 MNHEY and CDR2 SMNVEV come from the germline V gene (reference sequence). The CDR3 consists of 15 residues. Trimming pared 5 bases from V and 4 bases from J, leaving 14 bases between. The CDR3 DNA sequence: TGTGCCAGCAGTCCTCACAGGGTGGATAATGAAAAACTGTTTTTT. This codes for CASSPHRVDNEKLFF.

This clone was counted a single time. In nucleotides, the CDR3 is TGCAGCGTGAAGACAGGGAACACTGAAGCTTTCTTT. The encoded protein is CSVKTGNTEAFF. J is TRBJ1-1 and V is TRBV29-1; D is perhaps TRBD1 (6 bases). Trimming pared 6 bases from V and 1 base from J, leaving 9 bases between. Per germline, CDR1 SQVTM and CDR2 ANQGSEA. CDR3 length: 12 residues.

This chain connects TRBV7-9 to TRBJ1-2; D remains unclear. V lost 1 base and J lost 3, with 9 bases in between. Germline CDR1 SEHNR, CDR2 FQNEAQ (reference sequence). The CDR3 is made up of 14 amino acids. Written as DNA, the CDR3 is TGTGCCAGCAGCTTAGATGTTACTTACTATGGCTACACCTTC. Its translation: CASSLDVTYYGYTF.

The chain employs TRBV2 and TRBJ2-3, with 12 positions matching TRBD2. The J segment lost 4 bases and the V segment lost 7 bases, leaving 12 bases of the junction unmatched. Germline V gives CDR1 SNHLY, CDR2 FYNNEI. The CDR3 length is 17 residues. CDR3 protein: CASTGGTSGRGADTQYF. CDR3 in DNA: TGTGCCAGCACCGGGGGGACTAGCGGGCGAGGGGCAGATACGCAGTATTTT.

The CDR3 reads CASSLGHGGYTF. CDR3 bases: TGTGCCAGCAGTCTGGGACACGGTGGCTACACCTTC. The chain uses TRBV27 and TRBJ1-2; D perhaps matches TRBD1 (6 bases). CDR1 MNHEY and CDR2 SMNVEV come from the germline V gene (reference sequence). The CDR3 loop spans 12 amino acids. V lost 5 bases and J 7 bases, leaving 11 bases between the germline ends.

The chain is built from TRBV5-1 and TRBJ2-5; 10 bases are a match to TRBD1. V lost 0 bases, J lost 5 bases, and 4 bases stayed unmatched. The CDR3 is made up of 15 amino acids. Germline loops: CDR1 SGHRS, CDR2 YFSETQ. The CDR3 is CASSLVRDRGETQYF. As DNA, the CDR3 is TGCGCCAGCAGCTTGGTACGGGACAGGGGCGAGACCCAGTACTTC.

Here the CDR3 reads CASSLDTTPYNSPLHF. In nucleotides, the CDR3 is TGTGCCAGCAGCTTAGACACAACCCCCTATAATTCACCCCTCCACTTT. V is TRBV11-2 and J is TRBJ1-6; the D is unclear. The CDR3 length is 16 residues. Trimming removed 0 bases from V and 2 bases from J, with 8 bases in between. CDR1 and CDR2 (germline): SGHAT, FQNNGV.

The chain links TRBV6-5 to TRBJ2-7; the D gene is possibly TRBD1 (6 bases). From germline, CDR1 is MNHEY and CDR2 SVGAGI. V dropped 2 bases and J dropped 2 bases, with 13 bases sitting between them. The CDR3 runs to 15 residues. The CDR3 loop is CASSYTSTGPYEQYF. The CDR3 coding sequence is TGTGCCAGCAGTTACACCTCGACAGGTCCCTACGAGCAGTACTTC.

In this sample, this clone turned up once. This chain joins TRBV4-1 and TRBJ1-1, with a possible D match to TRBD1 (6 bases). CDR1 is MGHRA, CDR2 YSYEKL, per germline. With 3 bases removed from V and 7 bases from J, the gap between germline ends came to 18 bases. The CDR3 is made up of 15 amino acids. CDR3 sequence: CASSHLLRGADEAFF. The DNA of the CDR3 is TGCGCCAGCAGCCACTTGTTACGGGGGGCGGATGAAGCTTTCTTT.

CDR3 bases: TGCGCCAGCAGTCCGCGACAGAGCTCTGGAAACACCATATATTTT. It encodes CASSPRQSSGNTIYF. The V and J genes are TRBV5-1 and TRBJ1-3, with D tentatively TRBD1 (5 bases). The CDR3 contains 15 residues. CDR1 and CDR2 (germline): SGHRS, YFSETQ. V was clipped by 5 bases and J by 0 bases, with 12 bases between them.

This chain joins TRBV9 and TRBJ1-2; possible D gene TRBD1, 5 bases. This CDR3 has 14 residues. The germline V gene has CDR1 SGDLS and CDR2 YYNGEE. V gave up 2 bases and J gave up 4 bases, with 12 bases separating them. In DNA, the CDR3 is TGTGCCAGCAGCGTCCCGGGGGGTCCCTATGGCTACACCTTC. Protein sequence: CASSVPGGPYGYTF. Together with reference TRBV9 and TRBJ1-2, the CDR3 gives the full variable domain: DSGVTQTPKHLITATGQRVTLRCSPRSGDLSVYWYQQSLDQGLQFLIQYYNGEERAKGNILERFSAQQFPDLHSELNLSSLELGDSALYFCASSVPGGPYGYTFGSGTRLTVV.

The CDR3 region is CASRGVGGAGYEQYF. CDR3 bases: TGTGCCAGCCGGGGAGTAGGGGGGGCTGGATACGAGCAGTACTTC. J is TRBJ2-7 and V is TRBV6-5; a weak D match, TRBD2 (7 bases). Germline CDR1 is MNHEY and CDR2 is SVGAGI. The V end was cut by 8 bases, the J end by 4 bases, with 21 bases between. The CDR3 runs to 15 residues.

The rearrangement joins TRBV6-6 to TRBJ1-2; TRBD1 matches 7 bases. Germline lookup yields CDR1 MNHNY and CDR2 SVGAGI (reference sequence). V trimming: 7 bases; J trimming: 6 bases; junction bases outside the gene matches: 5. CDR3 length: 12 amino acids. CDR3 in amino acids: CASTNTGDGYTF. The CDR3 nucleotides are TGTGCCAGCACCAACACAGGGGATGGCTACACCTTC.

V usage is TRBV7-8 and J usage is TRBJ2-1; 14 bases match TRBD2. Germline CDR1 reads SGHVS; CDR2 reads FQNEAQ. V was pared by 4 bases and J by 4 bases, with 9 bases of the junction left unmatched. The CDR3 totals 18 residues. In DNA, the CDR3 is TGTGCCAGCAGCTCACGGACTAGCGGGGGGCAACAGTACAATGAGCAGTTCTTC. Translation gives CASSSRTSGGQQYNEQFF.

The chain carries TRBV5-1 and TRBJ1-2; the match to TRBD1 covers 9 bases. J was trimmed by 2 bases and V by 3 bases; bases with no gene match: 5. The CDR3 loop spans 15 amino acids. Germline CDR1 reads SGHRS; CDR2 reads YFSETQ. CDR3 bases: TGCGCCAGCAGCTGGACCGGGACAGGGAACTATGGCTACACCTTC. Translating gives CASSWTGTGNYGYTF. Drawing the rest from reference TRBV5-1 and TRBJ1-2, the complete variable domain is KAGVTQTPRYLIKTRGQQVTLSCSPISGHRSVSWYQQTPGQGLQFLFEYFSETQRNKGNFPGRFSGRQFSNSRSEMNVSTLELGDSALYLCASSWTGTGNYGYTFGSGTRLTVV.

The J gene is TRBJ1-2, the V gene TRBV12-3 or TRBV12-4; 9 nucleotides agree with TRBD1. The CDR3 spans 13 residues. The J segment lost 5 bases and the V segment lost 5 bases, leaving 3 bases of the junction unmatched. Written as DNA, the CDR3 is TGTGCCAGCAGTCCCGGGACAGGGTATGGCTACACCTTC. Its protein product is CASSPGTGYGYTF.